Listed here is a single T cell receptor (beta chain). Its specificity is not known. The method was immunoSEQ multiplex PCR; TCRdb's version includes in-frame clones alone and lacks a portion of them. The table has about 94,000 clones, roughly 90% seen once. These data come from a study of graft-versus-host responses after intestinal transplantation. Study background: Transplant types were multivisceral, liver-intestinal, or isolated intestinal. Tacrolimus and steroids were given for two to three years to all recipients after anti-thymocyte globulin induction. The study, taken as a whole, reports: Early after transplant, HvG declines were associated with peak levels of circulating GvH clones. There were GvH clones found in recipient marrow, and some of them appeared first in ileum or blood.

The CDR3 extends over 17 amino acids. Germline V lookup: CDR1 SGHVS, CDR2 FNYEAQ. The V gene end was trimmed by 6 bases and the J gene end by 0 bases; junction bases not matched to a gene: 8. This TCR derives from a human donor who received an intestinal transplant. This sample comprised unstimulated CD8+ T cells sorted from spleen or lymph node cells, obtained before intestinal transplant. V is TRBV7-6 and J is TRBJ2-6; 7 bases are a match to TRBD1. The DNA of the CDR3 is TGTGCCAGCAGTAAAGGACAGGCTGGCTCTGGGGCCAACGTCCTGACTTTC. Translation gives CASSKGQAGSGANVLTF.